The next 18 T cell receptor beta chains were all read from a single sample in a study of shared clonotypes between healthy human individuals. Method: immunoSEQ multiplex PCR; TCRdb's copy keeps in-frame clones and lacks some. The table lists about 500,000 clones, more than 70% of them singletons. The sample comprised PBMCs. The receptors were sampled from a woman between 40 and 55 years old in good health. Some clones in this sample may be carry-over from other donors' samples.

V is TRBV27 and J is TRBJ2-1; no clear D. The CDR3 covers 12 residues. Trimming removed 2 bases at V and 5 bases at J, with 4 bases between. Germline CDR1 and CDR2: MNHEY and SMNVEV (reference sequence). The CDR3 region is CASSLGNNEQFF. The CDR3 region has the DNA TGTGCCAGCAGTTTAGGTAACAATGAGCAGTTCTTC.

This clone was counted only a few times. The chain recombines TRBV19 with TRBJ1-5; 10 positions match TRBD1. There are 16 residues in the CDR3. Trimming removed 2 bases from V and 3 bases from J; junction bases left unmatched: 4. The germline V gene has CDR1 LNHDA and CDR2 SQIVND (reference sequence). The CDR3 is CASSIRRQGANQPQHF. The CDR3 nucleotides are TGTGCCAGTAGTATACGGCGACAGGGGGCCAATCAGCCCCAGCATTTT. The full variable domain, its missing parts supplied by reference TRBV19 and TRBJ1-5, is DGGITQSPKYLFRKEGQNVTLSCEQNLNHDAMYWYRQDPGQGLRLIYYSQIVNDFQKGDIAEGYSVSREKKESFPLTVTSAQKNPTAFYLCASSIRRQGANQPQHFGDGTRLSIL.

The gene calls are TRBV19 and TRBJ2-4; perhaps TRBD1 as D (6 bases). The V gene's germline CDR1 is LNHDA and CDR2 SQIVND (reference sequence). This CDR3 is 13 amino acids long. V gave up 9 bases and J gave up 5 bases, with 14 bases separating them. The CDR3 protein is CASSSGTQNIQYF. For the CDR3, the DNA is TGTGCCAGCTCCTCGGGGACACAAAACATTCAGTACTTC. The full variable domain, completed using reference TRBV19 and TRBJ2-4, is DGGITQSPKYLFRKEGQNVTLSCEQNLNHDAMYWYRQDPGQGLRLIYYSQIVNDFQKGDIAEGYSVSREKKESFPLTVTSAQKNPTAFYLCASSSGTQNIQYFGAGTRLSVL.

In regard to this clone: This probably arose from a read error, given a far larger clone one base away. The CDR3 here is CASNRRGEGGYTF. The CDR3 DNA reads as TGTGCCAGCAACCGACGGGGAGAGGGTGGCTACACCTTC. The chain uses TRBV7-2 and TRBJ1-2, with D hard to call. The CDR3 contains 13 residues. The germline gives CDR1 SGHTA, CDR2 FQGNSA. V gave up 7 bases and J gave up 7 bases, with 16 bases separating them.

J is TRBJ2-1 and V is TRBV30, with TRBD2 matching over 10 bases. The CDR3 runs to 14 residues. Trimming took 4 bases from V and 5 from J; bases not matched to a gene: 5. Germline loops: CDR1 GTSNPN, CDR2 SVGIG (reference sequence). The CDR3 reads CAWTGGLADNEQFF. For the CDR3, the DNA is TGTGCCTGGACCGGCGGACTAGCGGACAATGAGCAGTTCTTC.

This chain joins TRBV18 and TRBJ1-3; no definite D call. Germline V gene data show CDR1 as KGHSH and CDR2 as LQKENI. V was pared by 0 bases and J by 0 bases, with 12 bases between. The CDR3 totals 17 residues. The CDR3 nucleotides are TGTGCCAGCTCACCACCGCAAAGTACTATCTCTGGAAACACCATATATTTT. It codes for CASSPPQSTISGNTIYF.

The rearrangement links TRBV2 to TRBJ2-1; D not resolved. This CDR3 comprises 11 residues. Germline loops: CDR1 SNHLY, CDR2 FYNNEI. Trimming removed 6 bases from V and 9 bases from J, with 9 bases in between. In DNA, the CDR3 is TGTGCCAGCAGCCGAAGCACTGAGCAGTTCTTC. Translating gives CASSRSTEQFF.

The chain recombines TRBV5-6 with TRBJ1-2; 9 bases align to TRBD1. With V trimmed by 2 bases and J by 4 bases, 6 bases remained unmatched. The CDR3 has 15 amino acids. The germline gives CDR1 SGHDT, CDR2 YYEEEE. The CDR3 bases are TGTGCCAGCAGCTTCCGGGACAGGGAATTCTATGGCTACACCTTC. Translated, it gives CASSFRDREFYGYTF.

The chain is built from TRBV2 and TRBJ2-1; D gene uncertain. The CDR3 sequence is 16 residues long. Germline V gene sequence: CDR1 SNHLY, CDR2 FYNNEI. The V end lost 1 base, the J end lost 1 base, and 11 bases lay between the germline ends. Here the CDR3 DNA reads TGTGCCAGCAGTGAAGTTTCCCGAAGGTCCTACAATGAGCAGTTCTTC. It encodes CASSEVSRRSYNEQFF.

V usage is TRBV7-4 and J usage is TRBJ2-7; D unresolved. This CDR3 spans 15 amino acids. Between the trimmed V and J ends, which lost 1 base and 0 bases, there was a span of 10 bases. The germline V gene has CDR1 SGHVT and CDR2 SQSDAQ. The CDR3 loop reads CASSLGRRVSYEQYF. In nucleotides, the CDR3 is TGTGCCAGCAGCTTAGGTCGCCGGGTCTCCTACGAGCAGTACTTC. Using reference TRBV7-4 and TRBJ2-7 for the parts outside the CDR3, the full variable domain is GAGVSQSPRYKVAKRGRDVALRCDSISGHVTLYWYRQTLGQGSEVLTYSQSDAQRDKSGRPSGRFSAERPERSVSTLKIQRTEQGDSAVYLCASSLGRRVSYEQYFGPGTRLTVT.

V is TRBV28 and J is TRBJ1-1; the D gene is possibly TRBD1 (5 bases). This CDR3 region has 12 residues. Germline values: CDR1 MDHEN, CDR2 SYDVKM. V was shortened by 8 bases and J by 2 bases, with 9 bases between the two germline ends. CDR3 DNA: TGTGCCAGCTGGGACTTAAACACTGAAGCTTTCTTT. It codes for CASWDLNTEAFF.

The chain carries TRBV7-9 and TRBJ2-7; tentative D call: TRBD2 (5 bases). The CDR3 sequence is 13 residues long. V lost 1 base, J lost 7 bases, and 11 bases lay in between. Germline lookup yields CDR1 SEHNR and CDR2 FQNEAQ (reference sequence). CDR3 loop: CASSLVRPGEQYF. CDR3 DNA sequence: TGTGCCAGCAGCTTAGTGAGGCCGGGAGAGCAGTACTTC.

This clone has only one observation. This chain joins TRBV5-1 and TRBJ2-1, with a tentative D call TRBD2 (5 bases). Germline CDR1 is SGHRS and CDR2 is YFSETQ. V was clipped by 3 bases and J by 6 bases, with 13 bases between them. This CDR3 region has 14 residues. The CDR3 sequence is CASSWFLAANEQFF. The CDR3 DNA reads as TGCGCCAGCAGCTGGTTCCTAGCCGCCAATGAGCAGTTCTTC.

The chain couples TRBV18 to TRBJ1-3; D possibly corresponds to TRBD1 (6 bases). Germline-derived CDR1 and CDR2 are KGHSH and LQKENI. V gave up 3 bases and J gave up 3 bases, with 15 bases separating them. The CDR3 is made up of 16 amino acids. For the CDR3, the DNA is TGTGCCAGCTCACCTGACAGGACCATCTTTGGAAACACCATATATTTT. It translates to CASSPDRTIFGNTIYF.

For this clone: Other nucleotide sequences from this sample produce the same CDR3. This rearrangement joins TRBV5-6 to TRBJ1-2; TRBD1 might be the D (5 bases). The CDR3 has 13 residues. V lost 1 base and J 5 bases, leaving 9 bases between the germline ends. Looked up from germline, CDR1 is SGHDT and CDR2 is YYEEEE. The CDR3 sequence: CASSLWQGYGYTF. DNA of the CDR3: TGTGCCAGCAGCTTGTGGCAGGGTTATGGCTACACCTTC.

The CDR3 nucleotides are TGTGCCAGCAAACCGACAGGTATCCATGAGCAGTTCTTC. Its translation is CASKPTGIHEQFF. The chain uses TRBV28 and TRBJ2-1; maybe TRBD1 (6 bases). From germline, CDR1 is MDHEN and CDR2 SYDVKM. The CDR3 contains 13 residues. Deletions cut 7 bases from V and 8 bases from J, with 15 bases between.

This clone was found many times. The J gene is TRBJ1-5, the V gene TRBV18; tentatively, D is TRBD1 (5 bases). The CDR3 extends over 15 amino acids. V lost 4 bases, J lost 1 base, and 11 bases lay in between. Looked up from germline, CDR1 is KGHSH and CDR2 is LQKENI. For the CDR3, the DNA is TGTGCCAGCTCACTTAACCAGGGAAGCAATCAGCCCCAGCATTTT. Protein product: CASSLNQGSNQPQHF.

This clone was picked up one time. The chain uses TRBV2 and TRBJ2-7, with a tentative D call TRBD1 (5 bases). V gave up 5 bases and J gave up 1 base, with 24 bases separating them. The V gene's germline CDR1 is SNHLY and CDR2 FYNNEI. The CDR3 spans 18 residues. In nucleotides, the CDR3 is TGTGCCAGCAGTCTACAAGTACGACCCAGGGTCAAATCCTACGAGCAGTACTTC. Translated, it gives CASSLQVRPRVKSYEQYF.